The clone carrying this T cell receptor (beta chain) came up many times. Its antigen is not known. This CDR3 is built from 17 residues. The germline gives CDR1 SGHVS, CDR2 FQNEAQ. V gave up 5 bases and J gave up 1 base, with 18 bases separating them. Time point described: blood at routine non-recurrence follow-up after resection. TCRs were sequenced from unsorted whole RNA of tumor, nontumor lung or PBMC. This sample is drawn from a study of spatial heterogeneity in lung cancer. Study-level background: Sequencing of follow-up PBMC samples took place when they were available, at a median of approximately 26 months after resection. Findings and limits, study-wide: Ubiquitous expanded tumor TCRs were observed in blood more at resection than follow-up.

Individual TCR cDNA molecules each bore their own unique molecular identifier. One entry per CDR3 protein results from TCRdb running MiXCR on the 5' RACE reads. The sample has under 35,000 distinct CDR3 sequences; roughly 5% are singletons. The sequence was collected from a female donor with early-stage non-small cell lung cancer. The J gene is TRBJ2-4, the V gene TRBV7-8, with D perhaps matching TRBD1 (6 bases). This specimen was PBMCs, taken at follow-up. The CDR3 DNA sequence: TGTGCCAGCAGCATCGACAGGTTCTTGGGTGCCAAAAACATTCAGTACTTC. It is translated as CASSIDRFLGAKNIQYF.